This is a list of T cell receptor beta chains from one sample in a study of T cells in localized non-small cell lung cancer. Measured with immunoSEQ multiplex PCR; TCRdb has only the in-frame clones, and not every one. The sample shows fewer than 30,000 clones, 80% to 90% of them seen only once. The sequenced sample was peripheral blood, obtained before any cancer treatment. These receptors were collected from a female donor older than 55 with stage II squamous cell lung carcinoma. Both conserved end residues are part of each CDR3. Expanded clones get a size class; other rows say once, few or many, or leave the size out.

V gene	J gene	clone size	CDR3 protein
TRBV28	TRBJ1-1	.	CASRPQGGRTEAFF
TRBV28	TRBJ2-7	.	CASSLYQRSYEQYF
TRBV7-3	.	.	CASSLCLTKYEQYF
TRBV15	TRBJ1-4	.	CATSMSTGGLNEKLFF
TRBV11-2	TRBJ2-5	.	CASSLGFQETQYF
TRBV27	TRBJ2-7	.	CASSGAGGEQYF
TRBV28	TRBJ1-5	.	CASSLGGKAQPQHF
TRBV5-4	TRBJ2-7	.	CASSPPSGGEQYF
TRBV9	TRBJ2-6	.	CASSVQRSGANVLTF
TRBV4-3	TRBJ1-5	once	CASSQDPWDGQPQHF
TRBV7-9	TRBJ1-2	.	CASSYGQSSYGYTF
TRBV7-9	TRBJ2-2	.	CASSPAGEANTGELFF
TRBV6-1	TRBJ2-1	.	CASSVASGGTYNEQFF
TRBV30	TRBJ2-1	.	CAWSRDRDNEQFF
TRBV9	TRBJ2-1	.	CASSVDPASSYNEQFF
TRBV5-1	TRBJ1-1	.	CASSVQGRNTEAFF
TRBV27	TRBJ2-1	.	CASSYRLAGSNEQFF
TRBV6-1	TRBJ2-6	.	CASSEEPRGSSGANVLTF
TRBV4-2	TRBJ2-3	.	CASSPRTSADTQYF
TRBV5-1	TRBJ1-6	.	CASSLGPSGGGAPLHF
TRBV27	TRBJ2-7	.	CATRLLSGPSSYEQYF
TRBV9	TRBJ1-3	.	CASSPRQASSGNTIYF
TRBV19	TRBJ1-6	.	CASSSPRTAPFGALHF
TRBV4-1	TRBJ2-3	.	CASSQQQGPDTQYF
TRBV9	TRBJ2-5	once	CASSGQGASETQYF
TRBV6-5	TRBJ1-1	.	CASAKNTEAFF
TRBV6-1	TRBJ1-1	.	CATFRDTRNTEAFF
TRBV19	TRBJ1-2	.	CASRGTGNYGYTF
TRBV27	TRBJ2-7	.	CASSVGLAVRGHYEQYF
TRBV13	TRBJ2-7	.	CASSLYRGEQYF
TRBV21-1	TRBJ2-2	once	CASSKVRSHWASNTGELFF
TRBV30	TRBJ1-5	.	CAWSVSGFDGQHF
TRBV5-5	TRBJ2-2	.	CASSWGQGSSTGELFF
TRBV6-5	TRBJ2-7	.	CASSYFVAGRYEQYF
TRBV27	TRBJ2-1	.	CASSVSGSSYNEQFF
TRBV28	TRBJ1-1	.	CASRLGTGGNTEAFF
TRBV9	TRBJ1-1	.	CASSSRLGDTEAFF
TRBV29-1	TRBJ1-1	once	CSVAGQRNTEAFF
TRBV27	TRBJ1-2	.	CASSRPTGNGYTF
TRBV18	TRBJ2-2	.	CASSLGTGRTGELFF
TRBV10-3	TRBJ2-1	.	CAISVQGGDEQFF
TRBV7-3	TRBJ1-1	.	CASSLSGNTEAFF
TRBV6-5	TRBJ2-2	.	CASRGWTGELFF
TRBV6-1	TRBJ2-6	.	CASDGAGANVLTF
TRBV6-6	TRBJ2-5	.	CASSYGQLYQETQYF
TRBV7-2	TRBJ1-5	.	CASSLAGQYSNQPQHF
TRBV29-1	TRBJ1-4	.	CSSRDTGEKLFF
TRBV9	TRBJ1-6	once	CASSVTGDNSPLHF
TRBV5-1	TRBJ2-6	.	CASSLGQGYRANVLTF
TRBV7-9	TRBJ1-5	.	CASSLSGQMNQPQHF
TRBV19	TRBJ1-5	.	CASNDSGTGKQPQHF
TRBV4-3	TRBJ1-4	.	CASSQERKGQGNEKLFF
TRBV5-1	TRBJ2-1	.	CASRRDGEYNEQFF
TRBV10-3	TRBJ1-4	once	CAISESAEGEKLFF
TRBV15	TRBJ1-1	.	CATSFNRDTEAFF